This entry features one T cell receptor beta chain sequence. The antigen is undetermined. These data originate in a study of T cells in Graves' hyperthyroidism and ophthalmopathy. Using RNA transcripts as the source, TCR beta CDR3 regions were amplified. The HTBI set primed first-round TCR CDR3 RT-PCR. TCRdb itself ran the multiplex PCR reads through MiXCR, one entry per CDR3 protein. Among 700,000 or so distinct CDR3 sequences, about 14% were seen once, and the ten largest hold approximately 12%. Study results and caveats: Ophthalmopathy cases were set apart from stable hyperthyroidism by a 13 V-J model.

V was cut by 6 bases and J by 6 bases, with 20 bases left in between. There are 16 residues in the CDR3. Germline assignment: CDR1 SEHNR and CDR2 FQNEAQ (reference sequence). Enrolled ophthalmopathy patients presented with a Clinical Activity Score of at least 3, a NOSPECS grade of at least 4, and disease duration under 3 months. Orbital computed tomography and thyroid ultrasound, together with serum TRAb and thyroxine and clinical symptoms, were used for diagnoses. Source material for PBMCs was more than 9.5 ml fresh peripheral blood. This TCR was recovered from a woman in her forties or fifties with Graves' ophthalmopathy. This chain links TRBV7-9 with TRBJ1-4; D remains unclear. Input material: blood. The DNA of the CDR3 is TGTGCCAGCAGTTCGCGGCTAGGAGGAGTATATGAAAAACTGTTTTTT. It encodes CASSSRLGGVYEKLFF.